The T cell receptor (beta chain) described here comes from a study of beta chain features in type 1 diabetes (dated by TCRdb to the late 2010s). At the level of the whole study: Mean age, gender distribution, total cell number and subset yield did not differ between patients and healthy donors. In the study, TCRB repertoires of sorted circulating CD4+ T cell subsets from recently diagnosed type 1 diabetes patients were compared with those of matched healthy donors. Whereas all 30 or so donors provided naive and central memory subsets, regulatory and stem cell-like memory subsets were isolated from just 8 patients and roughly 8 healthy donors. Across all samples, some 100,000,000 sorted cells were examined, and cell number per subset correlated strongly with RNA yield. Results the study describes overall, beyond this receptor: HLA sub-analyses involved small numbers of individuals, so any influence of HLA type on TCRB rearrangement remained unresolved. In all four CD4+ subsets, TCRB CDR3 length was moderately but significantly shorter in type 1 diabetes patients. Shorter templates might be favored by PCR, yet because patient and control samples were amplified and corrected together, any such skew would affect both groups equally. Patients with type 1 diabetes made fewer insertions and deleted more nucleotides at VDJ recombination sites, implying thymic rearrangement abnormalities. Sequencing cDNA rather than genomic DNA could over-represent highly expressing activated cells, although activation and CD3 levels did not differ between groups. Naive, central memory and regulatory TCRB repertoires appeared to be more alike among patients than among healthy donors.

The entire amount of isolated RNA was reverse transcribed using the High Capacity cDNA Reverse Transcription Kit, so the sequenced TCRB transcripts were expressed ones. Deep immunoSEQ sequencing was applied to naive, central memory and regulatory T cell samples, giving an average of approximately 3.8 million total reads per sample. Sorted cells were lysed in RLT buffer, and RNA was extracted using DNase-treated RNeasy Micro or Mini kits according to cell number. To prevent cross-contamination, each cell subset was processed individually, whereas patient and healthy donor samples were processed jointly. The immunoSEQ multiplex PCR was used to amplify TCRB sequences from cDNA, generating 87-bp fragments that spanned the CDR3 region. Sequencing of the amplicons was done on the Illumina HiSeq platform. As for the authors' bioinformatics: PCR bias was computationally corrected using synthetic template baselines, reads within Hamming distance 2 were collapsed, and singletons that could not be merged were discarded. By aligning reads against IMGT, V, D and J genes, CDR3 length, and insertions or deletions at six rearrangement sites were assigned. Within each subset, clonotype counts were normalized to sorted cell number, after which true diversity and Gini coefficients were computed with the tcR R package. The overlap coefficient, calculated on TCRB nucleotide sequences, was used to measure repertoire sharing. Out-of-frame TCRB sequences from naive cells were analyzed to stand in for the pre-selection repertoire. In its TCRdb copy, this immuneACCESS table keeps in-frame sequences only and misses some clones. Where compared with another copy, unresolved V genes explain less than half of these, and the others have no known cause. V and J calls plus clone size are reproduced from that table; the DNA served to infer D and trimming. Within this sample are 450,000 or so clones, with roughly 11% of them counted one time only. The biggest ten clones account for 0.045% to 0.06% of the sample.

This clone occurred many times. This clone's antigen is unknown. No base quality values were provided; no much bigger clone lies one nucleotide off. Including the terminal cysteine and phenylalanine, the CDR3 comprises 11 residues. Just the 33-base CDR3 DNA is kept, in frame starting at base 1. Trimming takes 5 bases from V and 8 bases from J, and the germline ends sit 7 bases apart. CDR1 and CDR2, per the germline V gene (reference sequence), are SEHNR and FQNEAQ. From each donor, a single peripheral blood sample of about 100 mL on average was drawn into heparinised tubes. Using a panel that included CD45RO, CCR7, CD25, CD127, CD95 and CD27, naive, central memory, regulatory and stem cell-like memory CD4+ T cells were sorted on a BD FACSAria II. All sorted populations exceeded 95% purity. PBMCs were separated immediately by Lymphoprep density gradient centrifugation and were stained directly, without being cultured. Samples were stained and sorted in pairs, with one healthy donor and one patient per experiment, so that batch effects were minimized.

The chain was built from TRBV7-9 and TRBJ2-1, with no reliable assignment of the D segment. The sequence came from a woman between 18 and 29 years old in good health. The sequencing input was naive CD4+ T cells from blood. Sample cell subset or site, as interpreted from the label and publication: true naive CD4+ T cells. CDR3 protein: CASSQRDEQFF. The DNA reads TGTGCCAGCAGCCAAAGGGATGAGCAGTTCTTC.